This is a list of T cell receptor beta chains from one sample in a study of T cell responses to AZD1222 COVID-19 vaccine. TCRdb's copy holds only in-frame clones and misses some; the assay was immunoSEQ multiplex PCR. In the table there are about 130,000 clones, over 85% of which are singletons. Sequences were derived from peripheral blood, sampled on day 0 of AZD1222 vaccination. These receptors all stem from an adult in good health. Both conserved end residues are part of each CDR3. D genes are given only for firm matches. Only part of the rows carry a size: once, few, many, or a class if the clone is expanded.

cdr3_aa	cdr3_nt	j_call	v_call	clone_size	d_call
CASSALGLAGEMAGELFF	TGTGCCAGCAGTGCTTTAGGACTAGCGGGAGAGATGGCCGGGGAGCTGTTTTTT	TRBJ2-2	TRBV28	-	TRBD2
CASSGGIQETQYF	TGTGCCAGCAGCGGAGGGATTCAAGAGACCCAGTACTTC	TRBJ2-5	TRBV2	-	-
CASSFRARGYTGELFF	TGTGCCAGCAGCTTCCGGGCCAGAGGGTACACCGGGGAGCTGTTTTTT	TRBJ2-2	TRBV11-3	-	-
CASSPDRAYGYTF	TGTGCCAGCAGCCCGGACAGGGCATATGGCTACACCTTC	TRBJ1-2	TRBV5-6	-	TRBD1
CASGRGGQFF	TGTGCCAGCGGGAGAGGTGGGCAGTTCTTC	TRBJ2-1	TRBV9	-	-
CATRNPVSEKLFF	TGTGCCACCAGGAACCCGGTTAGTGAAAAACTGTTTTTT	TRBJ1-4	TRBV15	once	-
CASSPRSSRNEQFF	TGTGCCAGCAGCCCCCGGTCAAGTAGGAATGAGCAGTTCTTC	TRBJ2-1	TRBV2	once	-
CASSPDKEADNEQFF	TGTGCCAGCAGCCCCGACAAAGAAGCGGACAATGAGCAGTTCTTC	TRBJ2-1	TRBV3-1/TRBV3-2	once	-
CASSLRARQATEAFF	TGTGCCAGCAGTTTAAGGGCCCGCCAGGCCACTGAAGCTTTCTTT	TRBJ1-1	TRBV28	-	-
CASSEVSGWGDYEQYF	TGTGCCAGCAGTGAAGTTTCAGGTTGGGGCGACTACGAGCAGTACTTC	TRBJ2-7	TRBV6-1	few	-